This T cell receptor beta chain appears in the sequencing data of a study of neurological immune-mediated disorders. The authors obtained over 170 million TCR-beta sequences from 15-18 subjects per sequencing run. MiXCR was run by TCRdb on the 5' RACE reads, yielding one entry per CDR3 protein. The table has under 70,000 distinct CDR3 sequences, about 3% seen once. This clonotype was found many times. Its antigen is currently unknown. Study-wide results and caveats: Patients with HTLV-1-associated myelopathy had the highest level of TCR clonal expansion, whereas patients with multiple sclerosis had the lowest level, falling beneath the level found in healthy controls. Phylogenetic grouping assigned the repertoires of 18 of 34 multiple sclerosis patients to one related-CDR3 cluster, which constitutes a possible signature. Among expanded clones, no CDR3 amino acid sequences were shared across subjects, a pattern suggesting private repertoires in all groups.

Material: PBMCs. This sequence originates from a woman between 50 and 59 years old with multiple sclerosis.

CDR3 nucleotide sequence: TGCGCCAGCAGCCCGGGTGGGGCCCAGACCTACGAGCAGTACGTC. It encodes CASSPGGAQTYEQYV. The chain links TRBV5-1 to TRBJ2-7; D possibly corresponds to TRBD1 (5 bases). The CDR3 has 15 amino acids. V lost 4 bases and J 2 bases, leaving 16 bases between the germline ends. The germline V gene has CDR1 SGHRS and CDR2 YFSETQ.